This TCR beta chain was captured by sequencing in a study of CD8 T cells in ankylosing spondylitis. This CDR3 comprises 10 residues. V was cut by 5 bases and J by 7 bases, with 6 bases left in between. CDR1 is DFQATT and CDR2 is SNEGSKA in the germline V gene (reference sequence). TCRdb recomputed calls from the 5' RACE reads with MiXCR, one row per CDR3 protein. The table has 250,000 or so distinct CDR3 sequences, roughly 10% seen once. The sample holds many counts of this clonotype. The chain combines TRBV20-1 with TRBJ2-4; D unclear. Sequenced: blood, either unsorted or a sorted T cell fraction (not recorded which). The TCR comes from a male donor with ankylosing spondylitis or in good health (not recorded which). The CDR3 spells CSARENIQYF. The CDR3 region has the DNA TGCAGTGCTCGCGAGAACATTCAGTACTTC.